There are many counts of the clone carrying this TCR beta chain. The data were taken from a study of molecular identifiers for immune sequencing clone quantification. Via MiXCR, TCRdb re-called the PCR reads, giving one row per CDR3 protein. The data hold 250,000 to 350,000 distinct CDR3 sequences, with about 21% observed a single time. With 0 bases removed from V and 2 bases from J, the gap between germline ends came to 17 bases. Germline-derived CDR1 and CDR2 are SGHRS and YFSETQ. The CDR3 has 17 amino acids. The J gene is TRBJ2-5, the V gene TRBV5-1; the D gene is possibly TRBD2 (7 bases). Source material: naive CD8+ T cells from blood, with Jurkat cell RNA spiked in. Stated subset: FACS-sorted CD8+CD4-CCR7+CD45RA+ naive T cells. This receptor was identified in a human donor in good health. Some libraries in this study had Jurkat cell RNA spiked in. CDR3 coding DNA: TGCGCCAGCAGCTTGGGTGTCGGGGGGCGAGATCAAGAGACCCAGTACTTC. It encodes CASSLGVGGRDQETQYF.